This is a list of T cell receptor beta chains from one sample in a study of blood T cell repertoires in COVID-19. Some clones are missing from TCRdb's copy, which holds only in-frame ones; the method was immunoSEQ multiplex PCR. The table has some 410,000 clones, around nine tenths seen once. Sequencing was carried out using PBMCs or T cells enriched from blood (not recorded which). The receptor source for this set is a woman aged 30 to 39 with acute COVID-19. Each CDR3 is given without its conserved first and last residue.

J	V	CDR3
TRBJ2-7	TRBV19	ASSIGTGDSYEQY
TRBJ2-1	TRBV6-5	ASSYAAGGRYNEQF
TRBJ1-4	TRBV6-5	ASSYRGATNEKLF
TRBJ2-7	TRBV3-1/TRBV3-2	ASGNPDRGLHEQY
TRBJ2-3	TRBV19	ASSITGGTDTQY
TRBJ1-2	TRBV6-1	ASSVAFPLDRDLNGYT
TRBJ1-1	TRBV5-1	ASRGRVGITEAF
TRBJ1-3	TRBV5-3	ARSDGQGNTIY
TRBJ2-3	TRBV7-2	ASSFSGGLAGYNTQY
TRBJ1-2	TRBV3-1/TRBV3-2	ASSQDLRDNSFYGYT
TRBJ2-5	TRBV14	ASSLSPRGLQETQY
TRBJ1-1	TRBV27	ASSPQPLYWNTEAF
TRBJ2-3	TRBV18	ASSAASGGTDTQY
TRBJ2-1	TRBV6-5	ASSFGVGQF
TRBJ1-2	TRBV27	ASSSVRLSTVFYGYT
TRBJ1-1	TRBV19	ASSPRTGANTEAF
TRBJ2-1	TRBV12-5	ASGFSSGTSLANEQF
TRBJ2-3	TRBV11-1	ASRSYRGADTQY
TRBJ2-3	TRBV7-2	ASSIYRTDTQY
TRBJ2-3	TRBV5-6	ASSFRGSDTQY
TRBJ1-1	TRBV25-1	ASSVQGVNTEAF
TRBJ1-4	TRBV18	ASSKMTGSNEKLF
TRBJ1-1	TRBV19	ASSSGTGVFGGNTEAF
TRBJ1-2	TRBV4-3	ASSQEVGQGHGYT
TRBJ2-1	TRBV24-1	ATGSRYNEQF
TRBJ2-7	TRBV27	ASSPGQGPSYEQY
TRBJ2-1	TRBV7-3	ASSLAGTGGNEQF
TRBJ2-1	TRBV7-3	ASRIRLGMFSYNEQF
TRBJ1-4	TRBV7-9	ASSSYTNEKLF
TRBJ2-3	TRBV15	ATSREGAAWFDTQY
TRBJ2-2	TRBV5-4	ASSFGTGGGTGELF
TRBJ1-2	TRBV4-3	ASSQHSGTGGFYGYT
TRBJ1-2	TRBV18	ASSPEDKANYGYT
TRBJ2-3	TRBV11-2	ASSLLVTSDTDTQY
TRBJ1-5	TRBV25-1	ASSDSGTGGDQPQH
TRBJ2-7	TRBV24-1	ATSEGTGPYEQY
TRBJ2-7	TRBV5-5	ASSPPGPSYEQY
TRBJ2-3	TRBV13	ASSLMASGGADTQY
TRBJ1-1	TRBV10-3	AISDSGVNTEAF
TRBJ2-3	TRBV9	ASSGGSTDTQY
TRBJ2-1	TRBV6-5	ASLTGSYNEQF
TRBJ1-2	TRBV11-2	ASSPTTGGNGYT
TRBJ2-7	TRBV7-2	ASSSRAGTGAYEQY
TRBJ2-3	TRBV28	ASSSTGWAADTQY
TRBJ1-1	TRBV23-1	ATRGASLATEAF
TRBJ2-3	TRBV18	ASSQPGYTDTQY
TRBJ1-1	TRBV12-3/TRBV12-4	ASWGGRDEAF
TRBJ1-2	TRBV4-1	ASSHLVALSYGYT
TRBJ2-3	TRBV4-1	ASSYKGDRGGDTQY
TRBJ2-1	TRBV5-1	ASSLAGTGAYEQF
TRBJ1-2	TRBV25-1	ASSEFGVNYGYT
TRBJ1-2	TRBV6-2/TRBV6-3	ASSYPTGGAYGYT
TRBJ1-2	TRBV6-5	ASSRARDYGYT
TRBJ2-5	TRBV7-3	ASSPGLTQETQY